The rows below give T cell receptor beta chains drawn from one sample of a study of CD8 T cells in Susac syndrome. TCRdb recomputed calls from the immunoSEQ multiplex PCR reads with MiXCR, one row per CDR3 protein. The data hold 100,000 to 150,000 distinct CDR3 sequences, with around 94% observed a single time. The specimen was CD4+ T cells from PBMCs. These TCRs come from a human donor with multiple sclerosis. The CDR3 runs from the conserved cysteine through the conserved F or W. The D gene is left open where the match is weak. The size of a clone is reported for some rows only, either as once, few or many, or as a class for expanded clones.

TRBD1	-	TRBV11-2	TRBJ2-5	CASSFSTGWETQYF	TGTGCCAGCAGCTTTTCGACAGGGTGGGAGACCCAGTACTTC
-	-	TRBV20-1	TRBJ2-7	CSARDYGGLDEQYF	TGCAGTGCTAGAGATTACGGCGGTCTCGACGAGCAGTACTTC
TRBD2	-	TRBV4-2	TRBJ2-5	CASSQDSAGGYQETQYF	TGTGCCAGCAGCCAAGATTCAGCGGGGGGGTACCAAGAGACCCAGTACTTC
TRBD1	-	TRBV5-1	TRBJ1-1	CASSPWDSRNTEAFF	TGCGCCAGCAGCCCCTGGGACAGCCGGAACACTGAAGCTTTCTTT
TRBD1	-	TRBV30	TRBJ2-1	CAWSHRDRGIDEQFF	TGTGCCTGGAGTCACCGGGACAGGGGAATCGATGAGCAGTTCTTC
-	-	TRBV7-2	TRBJ1-3	CASSLGALNTIYF	TGTGCCAGCAGCTTAGGCGCCCTAAACACCATATATTTT
-	-	TRBV5-1	TRBJ2-1	CASSSPPSDEQFF	TGCGCCAGCAGTAGTCCCCCGAGCGATGAGCAGTTCTTC
-	once	TRBV5-1	TRBJ1-5	CASSLAGQQPQHF	TGCGCCAGCAGCTTGGCGGGTCAGCAGCCCCAGCATTTT
-	-	TRBV18	TRBJ2-7	CASSPGYRLSYEQYF	TGTGCCAGCTCACCAGGGTACAGGCTTTCCTACGAGCAGTACTTC
-	-	TRBV6-1	TRBJ2-7	CASSESPSSYEQYF	TGTGCCAGCAGTGAGTCCCCCAGCTCCTACGAGCAGTACTTC
TRBD2	-	TRBV20-1	TRBJ2-7	CSARDSGTRVRYEQYF	TGCAGTGCTAGAGATAGCGGGACACGGGTACGCTACGAGCAGTACTTC
-	-	TRBV19	TRBJ2-5	CASSISAGSIGETQYF	TGTGCCAGTAGTATTTCAGCAGGGAGCATCGGAGAGACCCAGTACTTC
-	-	TRBV6-2/TRBV6-3	TRBJ2-5	CASSYRGTASRETQYF	TGTGCCAGCAGTTACCGCGGGACTGCAAGTAGAGAGACCCAGTACTTC
TRBD1	once	TRBV25-1	TRBJ2-7	CASRRTGGSYEQYF	TGTGCCAGCAGAAGAACAGGGGGTTCGTACGAGCAGTACTTC
TRBD2	-	TRBV7-9	TRBJ2-1	CASSPRPRLAGYNEQFF	TGTGCCAGCAGCCCCCGCCCAAGACTAGCGGGTTACAATGAGCAGTTCTTC
-	-	TRBV2	TRBJ2-3	CASRDPVGGTDTQYF	TGTGCCAGCAGGGATCCCGTGGGGGGCACAGATACGCAGTATTTT
-	-	TRBV18	TRBJ2-3	CASSLGQLSTDTQYF	TGTGCCAGCTCACTCGGACAACTGAGCACAGATACGCAGTATTTT
-	-	TRBV5-1	TRBJ2-1	CASSVNYNEQFF	TGCGCCAGCAGCGTAAACTACAATGAGCAGTTCTTC
-	-	TRBV3-1	TRBJ2-5	CASGRDLRETQYF	TGTGCCAGCGGGCGTGACCTCCGAGAGACCCAGTACTTC
-	-	TRBV24-1	TRBJ1-5	CATSDLRQSNQPQHF	TGTGCCACCAGTGATTTGCGACAGAGCAATCAGCCCCAGCATTTT
-	few	TRBV19	TRBJ2-2	CASSIAPLRGRTGELFF	TGTGCCAGTAGTATCGCCCCCCTCAGGGGTCGGACCGGGGAGCTGTTTTTT
-	-	TRBV6-5	TRBJ1-2	CASRETGLYGYTF	TGTGCCAGCCGCGAAACAGGGCTCTATGGCTACACCTTC
-	-	TRBV20-1	TRBJ1-6	CSAHSLGLDSPLHF	TGCAGTGCCCATTCCCTCGGTCTGGATTCACCCCTCCACTTT
-	once	TRBV2	TRBJ2-6	CASKEGFSGANVLTF	TGTGCCAGCAAGGAAGGTTTTTCTGGGGCCAACGTCCTGACTTTC
-	-	TRBV30	TRBJ2-2	CAWSVTGNTGELFF	TGTGCCTGGAGTGTAACAGGGAACACCGGGGAGCTGTTTTTT
TRBD1	-	TRBV29-1	TRBJ2-5	CSVSTGGSGETQYF	TGCAGCGTTTCTACAGGGGGCTCGGGAGAGACCCAGTACTTC
TRBD1	-	TRBV27	TRBJ2-1	CASSLYRGSEQFF	TGTGCCAGCAGTTTATACAGGGGAAGTGAGCAGTTCTTC
-	-	TRBV5-1	TRBJ2-3	CASSLVGTSTDTQYF	TGCGCCAGCAGCTTGGTCGGCACTAGCACAGATACGCAGTATTTT
-	-	TRBV9	TRBJ2-5	CASSGKETQYF	TGTGCCAGCAGCGGAAAGGAGACCCAGTACTTC
-	once	TRBV2	TRBJ2-5	CASSPTGRKETQYF	TGTGCCAGCAGTCCCACAGGGCGGAAAGAGACCCAGTACTTC
-	-	TRBV6-2/TRBV6-3	TRBJ1-2	CASRRQEPYYGYTF	TGTGCCAGCAGGCGACAGGAACCTTACTATGGCTACACCTTC
-	-	TRBV19	TRBJ2-1	CASSNPFISHNEQFF	TGTGCCAGTAGTAACCCCTTCATATCACACAATGAGCAGTTCTTC
-	-	TRBV2	TRBJ1-6	CASRGTADNSPLHF	TGTGCCAGCAGAGGGACCGCTGATAATTCACCCCTCCACTTT
TRBD2	-	TRBV14	TRBJ2-1	CASSLRGGGYNEQFF	TGTGCCAGCAGCCTCCGGGGCGGGGGGTACAATGAGCAGTTCTTC
-	once	TRBV6-2/TRBV6-3	TRBJ2-4	CASSIRQDKNIQYF	TGTGCCAGCAGTATCAGACAGGATAAAAACATTCAGTACTTC
-	-	TRBV7-9	TRBJ1-1	CASRTPGRDTEAFF	TGTGCCAGCAGAACACCGGGAAGGGACACTGAAGCTTTCTTT
-	-	TRBV14	TRBJ1-2	CASSQVLTRQGGYTF	TGTGCCAGCAGCCAAGTACTAACGAGGCAGGGGGGCTACACCTTC
-	-	TRBV5-1	TRBJ2-6	CASSFRGRSGANVLTF	TGCGCCAGCAGCTTCCGCGGCCGCTCTGGGGCCAACGTCCTGACTTTC
TRBD1	-	TRBV7-9	TRBJ1-2	CASRGTVYGYTF	TGTGCCAGCAGGGGGACAGTATATGGCTACACCTTC
-	-	TRBV5-1	TRBJ2-4	CASSFRGDIQYF	TGCGCCAGCAGCTTCAGGGGGGACATTCAGTACTTC
TRBD2	-	TRBV12-3/TRBV12-4	TRBJ2-3	CASSSPTSGTDTQYF	TGTGCCAGCAGTTCACCGACTAGCGGGACAGATACGCAGTATTTT
-	-	TRBV19	TRBJ2-1	CASSTRKEYNEQFF	TGTGCCAGTAGTACGAGGAAGGAGTACAATGAGCAGTTCTTC
-	-	TRBV7-8	TRBJ1-2	CASSSGTHYGYTF	TGTGCCAGCAGCTCCGGGACTCACTATGGCTACACCTTC
-	-	TRBV7-2	TRBJ1-2	CASSPRDGVNYGYTF	TGTGCCAGCAGCCCCCGGGACGGAGTTAACTATGGCTACACCTTC
-	-	TRBV7-2	TRBJ2-7	CASSLSGSYEQYF	TGTGCCAGCAGCCTTAGCGGATCCTACGAGCAGTACTTC
-	once	TRBV20-1	TRBJ2-2	CSARGNGATGELFF	TGCAGTGCTAGAGGCAACGGCGCCACCGGGGAGCTGTTTTTT
-	-	TRBV5-1	TRBJ2-6	CASSLRDMSGANVLTF	TGCGCCAGCAGCCTCCGGGACATGTCTGGGGCCAACGTCCTGACTTTC
TRBD2	-	TRBV24-1	TRBJ2-1	CATSGASGTDEQFF	TGTGCCACCAGTGGGGCTAGCGGGACCGATGAGCAGTTCTTC